Listed here are 8 T cell receptor beta chains from one sample, sequenced in a study of Ad26.COV2.S vaccination and SARS-CoV-2 variants. TCRdb keeps only in-frame clones here, not all; method: immunoSEQ multiplex PCR. The repertoire holds 300,000 to 400,000 clones, with 80% to 90% as singletons. The treatment was: 15 to 20 received Ad26.COV2.S at low or high dose, single or two shots; several received placebo; per-sample allocation not given. The study sampled participants on day 63 after the first vaccine or placebo injection. Source: peripheral blood, taken in a trial of Ad26.COV2.S vaccine versus placebo. The receptors here all came from a person between 18 and 60 years old who received the Ad26.COV2.S COVID-19 vaccine or a placebo.

The V call is TRBV19, the J call TRBJ2-7; TRBD2 aligns across 7 bases. The CDR3 covers 14 residues. The V gene's germline CDR1 is LNHDA and CDR2 SQIVND (reference sequence). With 8 bases clipped from V and 0 bases from J, the junction kept 7 bases outside the gene matches. This CDR3 reads CASSLGGSSYEQYF. The CDR3 DNA is TGTGCCAGTTCGCTCGGGGGGTCCTCCTACGAGCAGTACTTC.

The chain combines TRBV3-1 (or the pseudogene TRBV3-2) with TRBJ2-3; D might be TRBD2 (7 bases). Germline CDR1 reads LGHDT; CDR2 reads YNNKEL (reference sequence). CDR3 length: 17 residues. The V end lost 0 bases, the J end lost 2 bases, and 15 bases lay between the germline ends. The CDR3: CASSQERGRSITDTQYF. The DNA of the CDR3 is TGTGCCAGCAGCCAAGAGCGGGGGCGATCTATCACAGATACGCAGTATTTT.

In nucleotides, the CDR3 is TGTGCCAGCAGCCCTAAACAGGACGGGCACGAGCAGTACTTC. Amino acids: CASSPKQDGHEQYF. The chain recombines TRBV7-9 with TRBJ2-7, with a possible D match to TRBD1 (5 bases). Germline V gene sequence: CDR1 SEHNR, CDR2 FQNEAQ (reference sequence). The CDR3 sequence is 14 residues long. Trimming left V 5 bases short and J 5 bases short, with 16 bases between.

This clone has only one observation. V and J are TRBV7-2 and TRBJ2-2; D is uncertain. The CDR3 extends over 15 amino acids. The V gene lost 1 base and the J gene lost 5 bases, with 11 bases spanning the gap. Per the germline V gene, CDR1 is SGHTA and CDR2 is FQGNSA. The CDR3 here is CASSLEVSSTGELFF. Here the CDR3 DNA reads TGTGCCAGCAGCTTAGAGGTTAGCTCGACCGGGGAGCTGTTTTTT.

The V call is TRBV2, the J call TRBJ2-4, with 8 bases that match TRBD1. The CDR3 runs to 16 residues. Germline assignment: CDR1 SNHLY and CDR2 FYNNEI. Trimming removed 5 bases from V and 1 base from J; junction bases left unmatched: 7. CDR3 region: CASSMDRDEAKNIQYF. CDR3 nucleotide sequence: TGTGCCAGCAGTATGGACAGGGATGAGGCCAAAAACATTCAGTACTTC.

The chain carries TRBV2 and TRBJ2-5; 9 bases match TRBD1. V trimming: 4 bases; J trimming: 1 base; junction bases outside the gene matches: 13. This CDR3 is 18 amino acids long. CDR1 is SNHLY and CDR2 is FYNNEI in the germline V gene. CDR3 loop: CASSVVPGTGSPQETQYF. As DNA, the CDR3 is TGTGCCAGCAGTGTCGTCCCCGGGACAGGGAGTCCCCAAGAGACCCAGTACTTC. Combining the CDR3 with reference TRBV2 and TRBJ2-5 gives the whole variable domain EPEVTQTPSHQVTQMGQEVILRCVPISNHLYFYWYRQILGQKVEFLVSFYNNEISEKSEIFDDQFSVERPDGSNFTLKIRSTKLEDSAMYFCASSVVPGTGSPQETQYFGPGTRLLVL.

This chain joins TRBV28 and TRBJ2-1; maybe TRBD1 (6 bases). V lost 2 bases and J 9 bases, leaving 11 bases between the germline ends. Per germline, CDR1 MDHEN and CDR2 SYDVKM. This CDR3 is 13 amino acids long. The CDR3 DNA is TGTGCCAGCAGTTTAGTAAACAGGGTTGAGCAGTTCTTC. Translating gives CASSLVNRVEQFF.

This chain links TRBV2 with TRBJ2-5; possible D gene TRBD1, 5 bases. CDR1 SNHLY and CDR2 FYNNEI come from the germline V gene. The CDR3 is 14 amino acids. The V and J ends lost 2 bases and 1 base respectively, with 8 bases between them. CDR3 loop: CASSEQGPQETQYF. The DNA of the CDR3 is TGTGCCAGCAGTGAACAGGGTCCCCAAGAGACCCAGTACTTC. The full variable domain, its missing parts supplied by reference TRBV2 and TRBJ2-5, is EPEVTQTPSHQVTQMGQEVILRCVPISNHLYFYWYRQILGQKVEFLVSFYNNEISEKSEIFDDQFSVERPDGSNFTLKIRSTKLEDSAMYFCASSEQGPQETQYFGPGTRLLVL.